The rows below give T cell receptor beta chains drawn from one sample of a study of T cells in Graves' hyperthyroidism and ophthalmopathy. TCRdb redid the calling of the multiplex PCR reads with MiXCR, one entry per CDR3 protein. The sample consists of over 500,000 distinct CDR3 sequences, around 16% of them appearing once. The sample consisted of blood. These receptors were taken from a woman between 25 and 40 years old with Graves' ophthalmopathy. Both conserved end residues are part of each CDR3. The D gene is left open where the match is weak. Only part of the rows carry a size: once, few, many, or a class if the clone is expanded.

J gene | D gene | V gene | clone size | CDR3 protein | CDR3 DNA
TRBJ1-5 | . | TRBV20-1 | . | CSARRPGAKPQHF | TGCAGTGCTAGACGACCAGGGGCGAAGCCCCAGCATTTT
TRBJ2-7 | . | TRBV28 | few | CASSLTRTYEQYF | TGTGCCAGCAGCCTAACACGGACCTACGAGCAGTACTTC
TRBJ2-3 | . | TRBV5-4 | . | CASSLVFTDTQYF | TGTGCCAGCAGCTTGGTATTCACAGATACGCAGTATTTT
TRBJ2-5 | . | TRBV7-2 | many | CASSSTQGPQETQYF | TGTGCCAGCAGCTCAACACAGGGTCCCCAAGAGACCCAGTACTTC
TRBJ1-2 | . | TRBV20-1 | many | CSARFLGDGYTF | TGCAGTGCTAGATTTCTTGGCGATGGCTACACCTTC
TRBJ1-1 | TRBD1 | TRBV5-1 | . | CASSPEFGTGGTEAFF | TGCGCCAGCAGCCCCGAATTCGGGACAGGGGGCACTGAAGCTTTCTTT
TRBJ1-1 | TRBD1 | TRBV29-1 | . | CSVVAGGNTEAFF | TGCAGCGTTGTTGCAGGGGGGAACACTGAAGCTTTCTTT
TRBJ2-2 | TRBD2 | TRBV30 | many | CAWSALGLAGGSGELFF | TGTGCCTGGAGTGCCCTCGGACTAGCGGGAGGTTCCGGGGAGCTGTTTTTT
TRBJ2-1 | TRBD1 | TRBV19 | . | CASTLLGQGNNEQFF | TGTGCCAGTACCCTACTGGGACAGGGGAACAATGAGCAGTTCTTC
TRBJ1-3 | . | TRBV11-2 | many | CASSRRTASGNTIYF | TGTGCCAGCAGCCGCCGGACAGCCTCTGGAAACACCATATATTTT
TRBJ2-2 | TRBD2 | TRBV7-2 | many | CASSRGRANGELFF | TGTGCCAGCAGCCGCGGGAGGGCCAACGGGGAGCTGTTTTTT
TRBJ2-5 | TRBD2 | TRBV20-1 | few | CSARDLRAGAGRETQYF | TGCAGTGCTAGAGATCTGAGGGCGGGAGCGGGCAGAGAGACCCAGTACTTC
TRBJ2-7 | TRBD1 | TRBV7-8 | many | CASSLRDSAYEQYF | TGTGCCAGCAGCTTAAGGGACAGTGCGTACGAGCAGTACTTC
TRBJ1-1 | TRBD1 | TRBV5-1 | many | CASSWSDRGKTEAFF | TGCGCCAGCAGCTGGTCCGACAGGGGGAAAACTGAAGCTTTCTTT
TRBJ2-3 | TRBD1 | TRBV30 | many | CAWSLTGASTDTQYF | TGTGCCTGGAGCCTGACAGGGGCATCCACAGATACGCAGTATTTT
TRBJ1-5 | TRBD1 | TRBV3-1 | many | CASSQDRGEQPQHF | TGTGCCAGCAGCCAGGACAGGGGCGAACAGCCCCAGCATTTT
TRBJ1-1 | . | TRBV9 | . | CASSVGIDGTEAFF | TGTGCCAGCAGCGTAGGTATAGATGGCACTGAAGCTTTCTTT
TRBJ1-6 | . | TRBV12-3/TRBV12-4 | many | CASSLSQAESPLHF | TGTGCCAGCAGTTTATCCCAGGCTGAATCACCCCTCCACTTT
TRBJ1-2 | . | TRBV12-3/TRBV12-4 | . | CASSRGAGRFNYGYTF | TGTGCCAGCAGCCGGGGGGCGGGACGCTTTAACTATGGCTACACCTTC
TRBJ2-1 | . | TRBV20-1 | . | CSAKGPGAYNEQFF | TGCAGTGCTAAAGGGCCTGGCGCTTACAATGAGCAGTTCTTC
TRBJ2-5 | TRBD1 | TRBV11-2 | few | CASSKQGAGTQYF | TGTGCCAGCAGTAAACAGGGGGCCGGGACCCAGTACTTC
TRBJ2-5 | . | TRBV3-1 | many | CASSQDGASPRGTQYF | TGTGCCAGCAGCCAAGATGGGGCTAGTCCCCGGGGGACCCAGTACTTC
TRBJ2-7 | . | TRBV3-1 | many | CASSQESGLPEQYF | TGTGCCAGCAGCCAAGAGTCAGGGTTACCCGAGCAGTACTTC